This T cell receptor (beta chain) was found in a study of spatial heterogeneity in lung cancer. Overall study context: Donation came from some 72 patients with untreated early-stage non-small cell lung cancer. Sequencing was performed on follow-up PBMC samples when available, collected at a median of roughly two years after resection. Detection consistently yielded more beta chains than alpha chains.

In TCRdb, the 5' RACE reads were re-called with MiXCR into one record per CDR3 protein. The sample holds about 26,000 distinct CDR3 sequences; roughly 6% are singletons and the top ten take 20% to 25%. As to time point: blood at routine non-recurrence follow-up after resection. Whole RNA, which was extracted from tumor, nontumor lung tissue or frozen PBMC, was sequenced without any cell sorting. V was pared by 2 bases and J by 2 bases, with 9 bases between. This CDR3 comprises 14 residues. The V gene's germline CDR1 is SGHTA and CDR2 FQGTGA. This sequence originates from a male donor with early-stage non-small cell lung cancer. The material was PBMCs, obtained at follow-up. The chain joins TRBV7-3 to TRBJ1-1, with D possibly being TRBD1 (6 bases). The CDR3 DNA follows: TGTGCCAGCAGCTTACCGACAGGAAACACTGAAGCTTTCTTT. Translating it yields CASSLPTGNTEAFF.